This T cell receptor beta chain emerged from a study of blood T cell repertoires in COVID-19. Study overall: The analysed material was cDNA or gDNA that came from T cells, B-cell-depleted T cells, or PBMCs.

Assay used: immunoSEQ multiplex PCR; TCRdb lists only in-frame clones, some missing. The repertoire holds more than 450,000 clones, with around 87% as singletons. In terms of age and location, participants ranged from roughly 18 to 90 years and lived in roughly 22 US areas. Participants reported their clinical history, and cohort assignment relied on those reports. The V end lost 0 bases, the J end lost 5 bases, and 8 bases lay between the germline ends. From germline, CDR1 is SGDLS and CDR2 YYNGEE. This CDR3 contains 13 residues. Comment on this clone: Additional DNA sequences in this sample encode the identical CDR3.

The sequence was obtained from a woman between 18 and 29 years old who had recovered from COVID-19. The chain uses TRBV9 and TRBJ2-5; possible D gene TRBD1, 6 bases. The sample consisted of PBMCs or T cells enriched from blood (not recorded which). CDR3 DNA: TGTGCCAGCAGCGTAGTTGGGGGCGAGACCCAGTACTTC. Translated, it gives CASSVVGGETQYF.